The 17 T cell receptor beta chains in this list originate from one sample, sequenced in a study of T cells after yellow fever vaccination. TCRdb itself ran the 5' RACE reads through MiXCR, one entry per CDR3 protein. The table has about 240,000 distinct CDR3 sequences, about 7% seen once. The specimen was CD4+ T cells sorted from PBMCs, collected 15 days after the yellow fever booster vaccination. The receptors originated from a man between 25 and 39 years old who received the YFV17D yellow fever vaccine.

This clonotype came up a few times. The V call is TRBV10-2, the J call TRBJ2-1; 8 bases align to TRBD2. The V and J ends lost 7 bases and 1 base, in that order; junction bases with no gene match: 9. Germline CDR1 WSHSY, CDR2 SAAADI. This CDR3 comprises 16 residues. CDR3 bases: TGCGCCAGCAATACGGGGGGGGTTTCGTCCTACAATGAGCAGTTCTTC. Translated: CASNTGGVSSYNEQFF.

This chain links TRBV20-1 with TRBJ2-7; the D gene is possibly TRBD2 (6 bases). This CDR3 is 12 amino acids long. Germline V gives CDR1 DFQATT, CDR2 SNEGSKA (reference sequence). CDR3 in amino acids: CSAVGPEGEQYF. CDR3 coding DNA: TGCAGCGCGGTAGGGCCGGAGGGCGAGCAGTACTTC.

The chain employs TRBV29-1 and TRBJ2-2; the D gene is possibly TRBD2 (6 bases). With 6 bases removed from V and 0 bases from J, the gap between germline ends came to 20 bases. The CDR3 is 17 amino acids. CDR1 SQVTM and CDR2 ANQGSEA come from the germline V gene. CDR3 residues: CSVRPYLEGSNTGELFF. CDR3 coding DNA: TGCAGCGTCCGGCCCTACCTGGAGGGGTCGAACACCGGGGAGCTGTTTTTT.

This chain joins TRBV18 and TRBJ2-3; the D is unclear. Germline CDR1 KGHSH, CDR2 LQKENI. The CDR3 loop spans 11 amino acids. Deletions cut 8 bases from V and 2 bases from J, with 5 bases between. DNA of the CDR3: TGTGCCAGCCTCCTCACAGATACGCAGTATTTT. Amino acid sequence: CASLLTDTQYF.

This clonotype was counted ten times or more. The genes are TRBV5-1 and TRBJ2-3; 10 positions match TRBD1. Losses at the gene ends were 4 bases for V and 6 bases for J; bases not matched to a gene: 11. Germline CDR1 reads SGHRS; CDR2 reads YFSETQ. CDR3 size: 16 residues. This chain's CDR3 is CASSPLMTGGRDTQYF. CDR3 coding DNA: TGCGCCAGCAGCCCTTTGATGACAGGGGGCAGGGATACGCAGTATTTT.

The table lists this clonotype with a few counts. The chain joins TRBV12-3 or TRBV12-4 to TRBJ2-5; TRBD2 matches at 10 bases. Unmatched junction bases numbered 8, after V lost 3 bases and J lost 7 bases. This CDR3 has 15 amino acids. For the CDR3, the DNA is TGTGCCAGCAGTTTGGGACTAGCGTCCCCCGGGACCCAGTACTTC. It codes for CASSLGLASPGTQYF.

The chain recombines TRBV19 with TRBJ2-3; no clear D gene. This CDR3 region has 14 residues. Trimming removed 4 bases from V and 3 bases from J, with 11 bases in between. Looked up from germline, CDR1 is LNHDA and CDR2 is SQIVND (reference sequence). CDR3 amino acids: CASSNRPGTDTQYF. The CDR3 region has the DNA TGTGCCAGTAGTAATCGCCCCGGGACAGATACGCAGTATTTT. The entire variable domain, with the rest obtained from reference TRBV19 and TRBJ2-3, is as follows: DGGITQSPKYLFRKEGQNVTLSCEQNLNHDAMYWYRQDPGQGLRLIYYSQIVNDFQKGDIAEGYSVSREKKESFPLTVTSAQKNPTAFYLCASSNRPGTDTQYFGPGTRLTVL.

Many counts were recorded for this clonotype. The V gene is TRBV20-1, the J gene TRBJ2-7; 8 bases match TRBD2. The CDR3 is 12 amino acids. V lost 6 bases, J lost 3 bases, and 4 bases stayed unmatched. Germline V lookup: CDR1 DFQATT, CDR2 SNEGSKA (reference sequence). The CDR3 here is CSAGTSRYEQYF. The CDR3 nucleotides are TGCAGTGCAGGGACTAGTCGCTACGAGCAGTACTTC.

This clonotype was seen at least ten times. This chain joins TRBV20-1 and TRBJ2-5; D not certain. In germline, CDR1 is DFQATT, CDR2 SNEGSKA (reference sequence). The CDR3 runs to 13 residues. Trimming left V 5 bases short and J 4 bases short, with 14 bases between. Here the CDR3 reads CSAPRYGGETQYF. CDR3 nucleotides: TGCAGTGCTCCGCGGTACGGTGGAGAGACCCAGTACTTC.

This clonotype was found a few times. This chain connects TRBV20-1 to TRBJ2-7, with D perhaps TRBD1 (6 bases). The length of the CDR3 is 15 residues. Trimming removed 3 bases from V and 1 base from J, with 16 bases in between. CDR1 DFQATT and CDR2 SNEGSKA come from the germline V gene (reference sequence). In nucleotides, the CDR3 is TGCAGTGCTAGGATAGAAGGGACACCTTCCTACGAGCAGTACTTC. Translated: CSARIEGTPSYEQYF.

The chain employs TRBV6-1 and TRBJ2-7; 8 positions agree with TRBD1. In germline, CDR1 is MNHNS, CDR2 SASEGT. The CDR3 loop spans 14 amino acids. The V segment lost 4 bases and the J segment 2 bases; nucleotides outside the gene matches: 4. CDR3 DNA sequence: TGTGCCAGCAGTGCCGGGACAGGAGCCTACGAGCAGTACTTC. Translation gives CASSAGTGAYEQYF.

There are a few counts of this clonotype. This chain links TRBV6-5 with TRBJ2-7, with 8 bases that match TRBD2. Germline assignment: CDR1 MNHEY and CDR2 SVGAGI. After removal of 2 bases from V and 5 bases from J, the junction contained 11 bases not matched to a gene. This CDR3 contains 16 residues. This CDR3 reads CASSYAGSGRLHEQYF. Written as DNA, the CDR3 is TGTGCCAGCAGTTACGCGGGAAGCGGGAGACTCCACGAGCAGTACTTC.

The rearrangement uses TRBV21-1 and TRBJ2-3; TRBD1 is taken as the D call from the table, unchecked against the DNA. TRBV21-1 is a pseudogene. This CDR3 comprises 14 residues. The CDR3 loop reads CASSNQGAVNTQYF. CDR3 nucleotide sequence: TGTGCCAGCAGCAACCAGGGGGCTGTGAATACGCAGTATTTT.

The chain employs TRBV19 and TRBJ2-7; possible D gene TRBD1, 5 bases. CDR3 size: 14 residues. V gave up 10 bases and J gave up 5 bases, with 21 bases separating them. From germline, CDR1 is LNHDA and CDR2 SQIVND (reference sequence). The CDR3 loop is CATLRKGQFHEQYF. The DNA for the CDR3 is TGTGCCACCCTCCGCAAGGGGCAGTTCCACGAGCAGTACTTC.

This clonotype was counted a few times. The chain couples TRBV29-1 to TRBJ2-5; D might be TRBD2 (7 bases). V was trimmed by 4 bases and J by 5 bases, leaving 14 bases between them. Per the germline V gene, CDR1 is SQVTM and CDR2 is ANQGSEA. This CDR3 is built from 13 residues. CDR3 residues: CSVVWGGDETQYF. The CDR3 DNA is TGCAGCGTTGTCTGGGGGGGCGACGAGACCCAGTACTTC.

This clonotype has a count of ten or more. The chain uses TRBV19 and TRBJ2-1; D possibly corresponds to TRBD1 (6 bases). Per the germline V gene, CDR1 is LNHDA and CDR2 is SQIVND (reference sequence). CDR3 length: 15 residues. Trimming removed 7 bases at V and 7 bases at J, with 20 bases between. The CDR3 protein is CASNPTGLGQNEQFF. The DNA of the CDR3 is TGTGCCAGTAACCCGACAGGTCTTGGGCAGAATGAGCAGTTCTTC.

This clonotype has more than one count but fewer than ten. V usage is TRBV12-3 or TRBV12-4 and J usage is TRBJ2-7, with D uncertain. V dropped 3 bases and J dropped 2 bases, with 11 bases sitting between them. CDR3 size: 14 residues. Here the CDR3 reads CASSFRHRTYEQYF. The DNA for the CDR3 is TGTGCCAGCAGTTTCCGGCATCGAACCTACGAGCAGTACTTC.